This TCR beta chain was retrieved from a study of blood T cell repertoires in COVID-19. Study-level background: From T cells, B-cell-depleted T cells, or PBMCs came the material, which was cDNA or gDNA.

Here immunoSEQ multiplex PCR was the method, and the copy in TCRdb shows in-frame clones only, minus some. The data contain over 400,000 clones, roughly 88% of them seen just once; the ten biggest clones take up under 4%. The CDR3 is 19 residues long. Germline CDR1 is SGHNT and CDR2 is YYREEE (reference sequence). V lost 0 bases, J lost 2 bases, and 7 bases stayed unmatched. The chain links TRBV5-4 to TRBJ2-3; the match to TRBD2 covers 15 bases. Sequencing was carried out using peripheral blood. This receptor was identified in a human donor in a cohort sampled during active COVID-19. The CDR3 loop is CASSLVPGLAGGTTDTQYF. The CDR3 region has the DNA TGTGCCAGCAGCTTGGTCCCGGGACTAGCGGGGGGCACCACAGATACGCAGTATTTT.